These T cell receptor beta chains were read from a single sample in a study of shared clonotypes between healthy human individuals. Sequenced by immunoSEQ multiplex PCR; TCRdb stores in-frame clones only, minus some. This sample has some 2.3 million clones, with 90% to 95% found just once. Source material: naive CD4+ T cells from PBMCs. These receptors all stem from a young man in good health. Some clones in this sample may be carry-over from other donors' samples. Each CDR3 is given without its conserved first and last residue.

TRBJ2-5 TRBV18 ASSLFGGEETQY
TRBJ2-7 TRBV7-5 ARSLRWYGVGEQY
TRBJ2-1 TRBV29-1 SVDKRGAQQF
TRBJ2-7 TRBV6-6 ASTNINNGHYEQY
TRBJ1-2 TRBV28 ASRYRLSLGNYGYT
TRBJ2-1 TRBV11-2 ASSLDRGGRWNEQF
TRBJ1-2 TRBV6-5 ASSYSRGVGYGYT
TRBJ1-4 TRBV7-2 ASSLGGSEKLF
TRBJ1-1 TRBV7-9 ASSPRTGMNTEAF
TRBJ2-7 TRBV5-1 ASSWAGPLTYEQY
TRBJ1-5 TRBV7-2 ASSLAGSNQPQH
TRBJ1-2 TRBV7-9 ASSSDVRGGGYT
TRBJ1-3 TRBV28 ASSLPVSGNTIY
TRBJ1-2 TRBV6-1 ASSEALRGVYGYT
TRBJ1-4 TRBV6-5 ASRDARGPNEKLF
TRBJ2-7 TRBV11-2 ASSLTGTNLGEQY
TRBJ2-7 TRBV30 AWSVVEEQY
TRBJ1-3 TRBV15 ATSRDSPRTGGNTIY
TRBJ2-5 TRBV29-1 SVAGQETQY
TRBJ2-7 TRBV5-1 ASGKGLGQGSYEQY
TRBJ1-5 TRBV28 ASSLGQGVIQPQH
TRBJ2-7 TRBV7-8 ASSSRPWGSYEQY
TRBJ2-6 TRBV11-2 ASRTPNSGANVLT
TRBJ2-2 TRBV4-1 ASSPITGSGELF
TRBJ2-2 TRBV7-3 ASSLGAFNTGELF
TRBJ1-1 TRBV5-1 ASSERPTGGMNTEAF
TRBJ2-1 TRBV30 AWSVRREKF
TRBJ2-7 TRBV4-1 ASSREWSSYEQY
TRBJ2-1 TRBV18 ASSPLGGPGWGDNEQF
TRBJ2-7 TRBV10-2 ASMLGTSAAYEQY
TRBJ1-5 TRBV28 ASSPTGGGGQPQH
TRBJ2-7 TRBV5-6 ASRRTGAYEQY
TRBJ1-2 TRBV29-1 SAGTADGYT
TRBJ1-5 TRBV7-9 ASSSDLSNQPQH
TRBJ2-1 TRBV6-5 ASSSSTRIAAEQF
TRBJ2-6 TRBV28 ASTMDSLPGANVLT
TRBJ1-4 TRBV18 ASSPWTGAHEKLF
TRBJ2-5 TRBV7-3 ASSLTHTIETQY
TRBJ2-2 TRBV27 ASMLARNTGELF
TRBJ1-2 TRBV9 ASSVGASNYGYT
TRBJ2-3 TRBV9 ASSVALHEGTDTQY
TRBJ2-1 TRBV15 ATGPTSYNEQF
TRBJ1-1 TRBV28 ASKLNTEAF
TRBJ2-1 TRBV25-1 ASSVQVNNEQF
TRBJ2-3 TRBV6-1 ASRVGTETDTQY
TRBJ2-2 TRBV7-2 ASSLWTVNIAGELF
TRBJ2-3 TRBV28 ASRNSGLAAGDTQY
TRBJ2-5 TRBV7-2 ASSLVLRGAGNQETQY
TRBJ2-5 TRBV12-5 ASGLGNTVTQETQY
TRBJ2-1 TRBV28 ASRGYGAVNEQF